This is a list of T cell receptor beta chains from one sample in a study of early T cells in non-severe SARS-CoV-2 infection. TCRdb reanalysed the 5' RACE reads using MiXCR and keeps one entry per CDR3 protein. This table has 80,000 to 95,000 distinct CDR3 sequences, about 13% appearing once. Sequenced sample: whole blood. These receptor sequences come from an adult who was a healthcare worker with PCR-confirmed SARS-CoV-2 infection or an uninfected control (not recorded which). Both conserved end residues are part of each CDR3. A D gene is named only where the DNA matches it firmly. The size field is filled for only some rows; it gives once, few, many or a size class.

>few|TRBV29-1|NA|TRBJ2-7|14
TGCAGCGTTTGGGTGGTGTCCGGCTCCTACGAGCAGTACTTC
CSVWVVSGSYEQYF
>many|TRBV11-3|NA|TRBJ2-5|13
TGTGCCAGCAGCTTAGGGGCTCAAGAGACCCAGTACTTC
CASSLGAQETQYF
>many|TRBV7-3|NA|TRBJ2-1|12
TGTGCCAGCAGCCCACCCTTCGGTGAGCAGTTCTTC
CASSPPFGEQFF
>once|TRBV7-9|TRBD1|TRBJ1-6|19
TGTGCCAGCAGCTTAGCACCGGGACAGGGAATTAGGAAGAATTCACCCATCCACTTT
CASSLAPGQGIRKNSPIHF
>NA|TRBV7-9|NA|TRBJ2-3|13
TGTGCCAGCAGCCGGGTCGGCACAGATACGCAGTATTTT
CASSRVGTDTQYF
>NA|TRBV10-1|NA|TRBJ2-3|14
TGCGCCAGCAGTGGAGGGGGTGCGACAGATACGCAGTATTTT
CASSGGGATDTQYF
>NA|TRBV7-9|TRBD1|TRBJ1-1|17
TGTGCCAGCAGCTTTTGGGACAGGGGGGCCCTGAACACTGAAGCTTTCTTT
CASSFWDRGALNTEAFF
>once|TRBV20-1|NA|TRBJ1-5|15
TGCAGTGTAGGGAGCGGACGGTCGAGGGTACAGCCCCAGCATTTT
CSVGSGRSRVQPQHF
>few|TRBV7-9|NA|TRBJ2-7|13
TGTGCCAGCAGCTTATCAGGGGAGGACGAGCAGTACTTC
CASSLSGEDEQYF
>medium-sized|TRBV2|NA|TRBJ2-1|15
TGTGCCAGCAGTGGGGGAGAGATTCTGCCCAATGAGCAGTTCTTC
CASSGGEILPNEQFF
>NA|TRBV7-9|TRBD1|TRBJ1-6|15
TGTGCCAGCAGGGCCAGGGGACAGGAGAATTCACCCCTCCACTTT
CASRARGQENSPLHF
>NA|TRBV29-1|NA|TRBJ2-1|13
TGCAGCGTCCCACAGACTGGACTCAATGAGCAGTTCTTC
CSVPQTGLNEQFF
>many|TRBV19|NA|TRBJ2-2|16
TGTGCCAGTAGTACTGCAGGCCTCGGGGGCACCGGGGAGCTGTTTTTT
CASSTAGLGGTGELFF
>NA|TRBV4-3|NA|TRBJ2-1|15
TGCGCCAGCAGCCAAGATATCAGAGGGGGCAATGAGCAGTTCTTC
CASSQDIRGGNEQFF